What follows are 10 T cell receptor beta chains derived from one specimen sequenced in a study of blood T cell repertoires in COVID-19. Using immunoSEQ multiplex PCR, the repertoire was profiled, and TCRdb retains in-frame clones only, with some absent. The profile shows some 240,000 clones, 80% to 90% of them singletons. The source material was peripheral blood. These receptors were taken from a woman aged 40 to 50 who had recovered from COVID-19.

The rearrangement joins TRBV6-5 to TRBJ1-1, with 8 bases aligning to TRBD1. Trimming cost V 7 bases and J 4 bases; bases outside gene matches: 2. The CDR3 totals 12 residues. Germline loops: CDR1 MNHEY, CDR2 SVGAGI. The CDR3 nucleotides read TGTGCCAGCAAAGACAGGGGCACTGAAGCTTTCTTT. Translating gives CASKDRGTEAFF.

The CDR3 DNA sequence: TGTGCCTGGAGTGTTGGGACAGGGTACTATGGCTACACCTTC. Translated: CAWSVGTGYYGYTF. This chain connects TRBV30 to TRBJ1-2; 9 bases match TRBD1. Losses at the gene ends were 0 bases for V and 3 bases for J; bases not matched to a gene: 2. The CDR3 consists of 14 residues. Germline values: CDR1 GTSNPN, CDR2 SVGIG (reference sequence).

V usage is TRBV10-2 and J usage is TRBJ2-1; the match to TRBD1 covers 9 bases. Germline V gives CDR1 WSHSY, CDR2 SAAADI. The CDR3 sequence is 15 residues long. V was clipped by 4 bases and J by 9 bases; unmatched bases: 10. The CDR3 DNA sequence: TGCGCCAGCAGTGTGGACAGGGGCTATTCGTCTGAGCAGTTCTTC. This codes for CASSVDRGYSSEQFF.

The V gene is TRBV30, the J gene TRBJ2-7, with D possibly TRBD1 on 6 matching bases. Germline CDR1 GTSNPN, CDR2 SVGIG (reference sequence). The CDR3 is 13 amino acids. Trimming left V 1 base short and J 3 bases short, with 10 bases between. The CDR3 nucleotides are TGTGCCTGGAGTGCCACAGGGTACTACGAGCAGTACGTC. Encoded protein: CAWSATGYYEQYV.

This clone was observed a single time. The chain combines TRBV7-2 with TRBJ1-2; 12 nucleotides agree with TRBD1. Trimming cost V 4 bases and J 8 bases; bases outside gene matches: 11. This CDR3 contains 16 residues. CDR1 and CDR2 from the germline V gene are SGHTA and FQGNSA. The CDR3 protein is CASSSSGTGGAWGYTF. CDR3 bases: TGTGCCAGCAGCTCCTCAGGGACAGGGGGCGCCTGGGGCTACACCTTC.

The CDR3, as DNA: TGTGCCAGCACTAGGGACAGGGAAGGTTCACCCCTCCACTTT. Translated, it gives CASTRDREGSPLHF. The chain links TRBV2 to TRBJ1-6, with 9 nucleotides matching TRBD1. Unmatched junction bases numbered 7, after V lost 7 bases and J lost 9 bases. CDR1 is SNHLY, CDR2 FYNNEI, per germline. This CDR3 comprises 14 residues.

The V gene is TRBV7-9, the J gene TRBJ2-5, with D tentatively TRBD2 (5 bases). Germline loops: CDR1 SEHNR, CDR2 FQNEAQ (reference sequence). The CDR3 spans 16 residues. V was clipped by 1 base and J by 2 bases, with 14 bases between them. This CDR3 is CASSLGASYNQETQYF. CDR3 DNA: TGTGCCAGCAGCTTAGGAGCTAGCTATAATCAAGAGACCCAGTACTTC.

The J gene is TRBJ2-1, the V gene TRBV10-2; tentatively, D is TRBD2 (5 bases). Germline values: CDR1 WSHSY, CDR2 SAAADI. V lost 5 bases and J 6 bases, leaving 8 bases between the germline ends. CDR3 size: 12 residues. CDR3 coding DNA: TGCGCCAGCAGTCTAGCCCCCAATGAGCAGTTCTTC. It translates to CASSLAPNEQFF.

The chain carries TRBV4-1 and TRBJ2-6; D possibly corresponds to TRBD1 (6 bases). This CDR3 is 18 amino acids long. Trimming took 1 base from V and 0 from J, leaving 13 bases between them. CDR1 is MGHRA, CDR2 YSYEKL, per germline. CDR3 loop: CASSQGAGALSGANVLTF. As DNA, the CDR3 is TGCGCCAGCAGCCAAGGGGCAGGGGCCCTCTCTGGGGCCAACGTCCTGACTTTC.

The genes are TRBV28 and TRBJ2-5; 10 bases align to TRBD1. CDR1 and CDR2 from the germline V gene are MDHEN and SYDVKM. The V and J ends lost 6 bases and 5 bases, in that order; junction bases with no gene match: 3. This CDR3 is 13 amino acids long. CDR3 nucleotide sequence: TGTGCCAGCAGCTGGGGACAGGGGGAGACCCAGTACTTC. Residues: CASSWGQGETQYF.